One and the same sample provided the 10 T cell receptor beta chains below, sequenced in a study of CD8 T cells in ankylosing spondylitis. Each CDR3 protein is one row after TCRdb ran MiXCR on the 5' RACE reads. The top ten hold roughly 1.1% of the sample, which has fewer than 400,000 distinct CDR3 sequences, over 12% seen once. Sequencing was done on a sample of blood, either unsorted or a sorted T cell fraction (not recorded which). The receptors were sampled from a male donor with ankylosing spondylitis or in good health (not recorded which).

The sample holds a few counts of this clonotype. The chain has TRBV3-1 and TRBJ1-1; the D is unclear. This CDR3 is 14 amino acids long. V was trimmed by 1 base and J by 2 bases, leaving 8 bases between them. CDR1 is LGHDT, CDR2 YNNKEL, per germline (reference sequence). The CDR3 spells CASSQVRANTEAFF. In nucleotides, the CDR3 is TGTGCCAGCAGCCAAGTAAGGGCCAACACTGAAGCTTTCTTT.

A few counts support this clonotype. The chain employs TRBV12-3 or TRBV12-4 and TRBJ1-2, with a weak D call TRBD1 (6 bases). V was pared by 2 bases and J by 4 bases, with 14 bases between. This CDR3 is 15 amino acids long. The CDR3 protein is CASSLTAPGAYGYTF. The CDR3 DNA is TGTGCCAGCAGTTTAACCGCCCCAGGGGCCTATGGCTACACCTTC.

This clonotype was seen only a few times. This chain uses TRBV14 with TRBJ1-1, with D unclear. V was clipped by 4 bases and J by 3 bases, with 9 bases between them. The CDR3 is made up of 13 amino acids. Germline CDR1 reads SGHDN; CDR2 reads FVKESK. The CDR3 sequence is CASSLNIDTEAFF. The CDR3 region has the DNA TGTGCCAGCAGCCTCAATATCGACACTGAAGCTTTCTTT.

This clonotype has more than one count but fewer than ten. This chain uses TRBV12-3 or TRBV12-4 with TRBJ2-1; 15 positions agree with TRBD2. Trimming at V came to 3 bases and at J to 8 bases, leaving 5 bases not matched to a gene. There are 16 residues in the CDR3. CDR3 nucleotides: TGTGCCAGCAGTTTTGGGACTAGCGGGGGGAGTGATGAGCAGTTCTTC. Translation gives CASSFGTSGGSDEQFF.

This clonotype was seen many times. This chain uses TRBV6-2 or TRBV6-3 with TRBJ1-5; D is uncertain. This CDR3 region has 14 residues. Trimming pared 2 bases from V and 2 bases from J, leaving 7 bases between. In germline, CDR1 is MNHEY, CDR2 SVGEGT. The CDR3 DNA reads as TGTGCCAGCAGTTACAGGGATCGCAATCAGCCCCAGCATTTT. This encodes CASSYRDRNQPQHF.

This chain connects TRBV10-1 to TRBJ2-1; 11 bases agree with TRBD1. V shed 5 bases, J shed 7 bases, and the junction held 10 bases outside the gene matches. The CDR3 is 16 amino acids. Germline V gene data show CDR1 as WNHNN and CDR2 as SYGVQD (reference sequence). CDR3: CASSTPGGTGGNEQFF. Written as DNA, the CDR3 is TGCGCCAGCAGTACTCCCGGGGGGACAGGGGGTAATGAGCAGTTCTTC.

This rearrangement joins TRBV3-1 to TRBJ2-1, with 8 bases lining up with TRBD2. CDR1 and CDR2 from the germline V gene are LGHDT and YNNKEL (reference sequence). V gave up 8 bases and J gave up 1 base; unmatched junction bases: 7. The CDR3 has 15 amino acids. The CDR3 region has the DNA TGTGCCAGCTCCCGCGGGGGGTGGTCCTACAATGAGCAGTTCTTC. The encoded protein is CASSRGGWSYNEQFF.

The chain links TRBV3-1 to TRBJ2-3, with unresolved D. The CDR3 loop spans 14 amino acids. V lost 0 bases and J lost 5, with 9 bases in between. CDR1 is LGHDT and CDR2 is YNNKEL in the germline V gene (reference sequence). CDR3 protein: CASSQDWTGDTQYF. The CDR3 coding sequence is TGTGCCAGCAGCCAAGATTGGACCGGAGATACGCAGTATTTT.

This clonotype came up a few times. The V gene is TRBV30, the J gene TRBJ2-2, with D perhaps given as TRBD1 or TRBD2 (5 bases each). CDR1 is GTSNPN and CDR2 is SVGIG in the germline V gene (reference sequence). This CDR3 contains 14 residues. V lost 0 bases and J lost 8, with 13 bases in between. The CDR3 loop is CAWSVGTGWGELFF. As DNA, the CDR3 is TGTGCCTGGAGTGTCGGGACCGGCTGGGGGGAGCTGTTTTTT.

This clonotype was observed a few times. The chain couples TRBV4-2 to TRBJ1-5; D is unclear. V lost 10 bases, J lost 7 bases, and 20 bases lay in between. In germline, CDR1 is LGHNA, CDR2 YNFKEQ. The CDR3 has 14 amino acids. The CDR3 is CAMGPGLAIQPQHF. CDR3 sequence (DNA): TGTGCCATGGGCCCCGGGCTTGCTATCCAGCCCCAGCATTTT.